Below, 26 T cell receptor beta chains from the same sample are listed, as sequenced in a study of T cells in Graves' hyperthyroidism and ophthalmopathy. Amplified TCR beta CDR3 regions came from RNA transcripts. In the first-round RT-PCR of the TCR CDR3, the HTBI primer set was used. TCRdb used MiXCR to reprocess the multiplex PCR reads, holding one entry per CDR3 protein. The sample has over 350,000 distinct CDR3 sequences; about an eighth are singletons. The sample taken for sequencing was blood. The receptors shown here come from a man aged 50-60 years with Graves' ophthalmopathy.

The rearrangement uses TRBV7-9 and TRBJ2-7; 15 bases are shared with TRBD2. The CDR3 loop spans 18 amino acids. Germline CDR1 reads SEHNR; CDR2 reads FQNEAQ (reference sequence). The V segment lost 4 bases and the J segment 4 bases; nucleotides outside the gene matches: 11. CDR3 protein: CASSSEGLAGGTFYEQYF. The CDR3 DNA follows: TGTGCCAGCAGCTCCGAGGGACTAGCGGGAGGAACTTTTTACGAGCAGTACTTC.

Only a few counts were recorded for this clonotype. The chain combines TRBV25-1 with TRBJ2-3, with 8 bases that match TRBD2. CDR3 length equals 18 residues. Germline V lookup: CDR1 MGHDK, CDR2 SYGVNS. Unmatched junction bases numbered 12, after V lost 2 bases and J lost 2 bases. This chain's CDR3 is CASSEPSPAGGSTDTQYF. The CDR3 region has the DNA TGTGCCAGCAGTGAACCCTCCCCTGCGGGAGGATCCACAGATACGCAGTATTTT.

This clonotype was observed many times. The rearrangement joins TRBV5-1 to TRBJ2-1; D is unresolved. The CDR3 covers 15 residues. Per germline, CDR1 SGHRS and CDR2 YFSETQ. The V gene lost 4 bases and the J gene lost 0 bases, with 11 bases spanning the gap. The CDR3 loop is CASSPTASSYNEQFF. The CDR3, as DNA: TGCGCCAGCAGCCCGACGGCGAGCTCCTACAATGAGCAGTTCTTC.

Many counts were recorded for this clonotype. The chain recombines TRBV20-1 with TRBJ2-3; TRBD1 agrees at 8 bases. The CDR3 is made up of 14 amino acids. Germline-derived CDR1 and CDR2 are DFQATT and SNEGSKA (reference sequence). With V trimmed by 0 bases and J by 4 bases, 3 bases remained unmatched. CDR3 DNA sequence: TGCAGTGCTAGAGACGACAGGGGCGCAGATACGCAGTATTTT. Translating it yields CSARDDRGADTQYF.

In its sample, this clonotype was seen a few times. The chain employs TRBV4-1 and TRBJ1-2; 7 nucleotides line up with TRBD1. V lost 0 bases, J lost 7 bases, and 11 bases stayed unmatched. The CDR3 is made up of 16 amino acids. Germline CDR1 is MGHRA and CDR2 is YSYEKL. The chain's CDR3 is CASSQDLYTQGFGYTF. DNA for the CDR3: TGCGCCAGCAGCCAAGATCTCTACACACAGGGGTTTGGCTACACCTTC.

The V gene is TRBV6-2 or TRBV6-3, the J gene TRBJ1-3, with no clear D. The V and J ends lost 5 bases and 3 bases respectively, with 8 bases between them. The germline V gene has CDR1 MNHEY and CDR2 SVGEGT. The CDR3 consists of 13 residues. The CDR3 nucleotides are TGTGCCAGCAGTCCCGATTATGGAAACACCATATATTTT. Translated, it gives CASSPDYGNTIYF.

This chain uses TRBV29-1 with TRBJ2-4; D is possibly TRBD1 (5 bases). The CDR3 extends over 11 amino acids. V lost 8 bases, J lost 6 bases, and 11 bases lay in between. Germline V lookup: CDR1 SQVTM, CDR2 ANQGSEA. CDR3 nucleotides: TGCAGCACTACCCAGGGAAACATTCAGTACTTC. This sequence encodes CSTTQGNIQYF. The entire variable domain, with the rest obtained from reference TRBV29-1 and TRBJ2-4, is as follows: SAVISQKPSRDICQRGTSLTIQCQVDSQVTMMFWYRQQPGQSLTLIATANQGSEATYESGFVIDKFPISRPNLTFSTLTVSNMSPEDSSIYLCSTTQGNIQYFGAGTRLSVL.

This clonotype has a count of ten or more. The chain combines TRBV10-3 with TRBJ2-7; tentatively, D is TRBD1 (5 bases). V lost 4 bases and J 0 bases, leaving 7 bases between the germline ends. The CDR3 is made up of 13 amino acids. Germline loops: CDR1 ENHRY, CDR2 SYGVKD. This CDR3 is CAISGQNSYEQYF. DNA for the CDR3: TGTGCCATCAGTGGACAGAACTCCTACGAGCAGTACTTC.

This clonotype has a count of ten or more. The genes are TRBV18 and TRBJ2-1, with D unclear. This CDR3 has 15 residues. V was cut by 0 bases and J by 5 bases, with 11 bases left in between. Germline CDR1 reads KGHSH; CDR2 reads LQKENI. CDR3 in DNA: TGTGCCAGCTCACCACCGATACAACAGAACAATGAGCAGTTCTTC. This translates into CASSPPIQQNNEQFF.

This clonotype was seen repeatedly, ten times or more. This chain links TRBV5-1 with TRBJ2-1; 7 bases fit TRBD2. This CDR3 spans 14 amino acids. Losses at the gene ends were 2 bases for V and 3 bases for J; bases not matched to a gene: 2. Germline loops: CDR1 SGHRS, CDR2 YFSETQ. The CDR3 bases are TGCGCCAGCAGCTTCCGGGACTACTACAATGAGCAGTTCTTC. Translated: CASSFRDYYNEQFF.

V gene TRBV14 combines with J gene TRBJ2-2, with no clear D. There are 13 residues in the CDR3. V was pared by 3 bases and J by 9 bases, with 11 bases between. Germline CDR1 reads SGHDN; CDR2 reads FVKESK. DNA of the CDR3: TGTGCCAGCAGCCAGAGCCACAGAAGGGAGCTGTTTTTT. Its protein is CASSQSHRRELFF.

The sample holds many counts of this clonotype. The chain uses TRBV3-1 and TRBJ2-1; D is uncertain. The V gene lost 7 bases and the J gene lost 7 bases, with 20 bases spanning the gap. The germline CDR1 and CDR2 sequences are LGHDT and YNNKEL (reference sequence). This CDR3 contains 15 residues. CDR3: CASTVSGPSVNEQFF. In nucleotides, the CDR3 is TGTGCCAGCACCGTATCCGGCCCCAGCGTTAATGAGCAGTTCTTC.

In this sample, this clonotype turned up many times. This CDR3 reads CASSSLGLAAYNEQFF. CDR3 sequence (DNA): TGTGCCAGCAGCTCATTGGGGCTAGCGGCATACAATGAGCAGTTCTTC. The rearrangement links TRBV13 to TRBJ2-1, with TRBD2 matching 7 bases. CDR1 PRHDT and CDR2 FYEKMQ come from the germline V gene (reference sequence). The CDR3 is 16 amino acids. V lost 4 bases to trimming and J lost 4 bases; unmatched junction nucleotides: 10.

The rearrangement uses TRBV13 and TRBJ1-5; D remains ambiguous. The V end lost 6 bases, the J end lost 7 bases, and 25 bases lay between the germline ends. CDR1 and CDR2 from the germline V gene are PRHDT and FYEKMQ (reference sequence). The CDR3 extends over 17 amino acids. Here the CDR3 DNA reads TGTGCCAGCAGTTACCCCCCCGTTGGAGTACACCCCCAGCCCCAGCATTTT. This sequence encodes CASSYPPVGVHPQPQHF.

This clonotype was picked up many times. This rearrangement joins TRBV30 to TRBJ2-7, with D perhaps TRBD2 (5 bases). The V and J ends lost 2 bases and 0 bases respectively, with 17 bases between them. CDR1 and CDR2 (germline): GTSNPN, SVGIG (reference sequence). The CDR3 loop spans 16 amino acids. The CDR3 region is CAWSPLSDSRSYEQYF. The CDR3 DNA is TGTGCCTGGAGTCCTCTCTCGGACTCCCGCTCCTACGAGCAGTACTTC. The variable domain in full, with the rest retrieved from reference TRBV30 and TRBJ2-7, is SQTIHQWPATLVQPVGSPLSLECTVEGTSNPNLYWYRQAAGRGLQLLFYSVGIGQISSEVPQNLSASRPQDRQFILSSKKLLLSDSGFYLCAWSPLSDSRSYEQYFGPGTRLTVT.

This clonotype has ten or more counts. V gene TRBV20-1 combines with J gene TRBJ2-3, with D perhaps matching TRBD2 (5 bases). V was trimmed by 6 bases and J by 2 bases, leaving 12 bases between them. This CDR3 is built from 13 residues. From germline, CDR1 is DFQATT and CDR2 SNEGSKA (reference sequence). As DNA, the CDR3 is TGCAGTGCCAAGGACTCCTACACAGATACGCAGTATTTT. Its translation: CSAKDSYTDTQYF.

This clonotype was seen at least ten times. This chain links TRBV2 with TRBJ2-5; 7 nucleotides line up with TRBD1. The CDR3 runs to 13 residues. J was trimmed by 1 base and V by 6 bases; bases with no gene match: 2. Germline V gene data show CDR1 as SNHLY and CDR2 as FYNNEI. CDR3: CASRGQLQETQYF. DNA of the CDR3: TGTGCCAGCAGGGGACAGCTCCAAGAGACCCAGTACTTC.

This clonotype was recorded at least ten times. The genes are TRBV20-1 and TRBJ2-7; TRBD2 agrees at 8 bases. The CDR3 length is 14 residues. Losses at the gene ends were 3 bases for V and 4 bases for J; bases not matched to a gene: 8. Germline CDR1 DFQATT, CDR2 SNEGSKA (reference sequence). CDR3 residues: CSASREGRRYEQYF. The DNA for the CDR3 is TGCAGTGCTAGTCGGGAGGGGAGGAGATACGAGCAGTACTTC.

The genes are TRBV9 and TRBJ2-1; D gene uncertain. The CDR3 length is 15 residues. Germline V CDR1 and CDR2: SGDLS, YYNGEE. Trimming shortened V by 0 bases and J by 2 bases, and 9 bases separated the two germline ends. The CDR3 protein is CASSVEGQTYNEQFF. CDR3 DNA sequence: TGTGCCAGCAGCGTAGAAGGTCAGACCTACAATGAGCAGTTCTTC.

This clonotype occurred a few times. CDR3 DNA: TGTGCCAGCAGCTTAGCTCTAGGATTAAGTTACAATGAGCAGTTCTTC. Protein sequence: CASSLALGLSYNEQFF. The genes are TRBV7-2 and TRBJ2-1; D is undetermined. Germline CDR1 reads SGHTA; CDR2 reads FQGNSA. V lost 0 bases and J lost 4, with 13 bases in between. The CDR3 is 16 amino acids.

J is TRBJ2-7 and V is TRBV7-9; 7 bases agree with TRBD1. Germline assignment: CDR1 SEHNR and CDR2 FQNEAQ (reference sequence). V dropped 5 bases and J dropped 5; count of bases not matched to a gene: 6. The CDR3 has 13 residues. The CDR3 DNA sequence: TGTGCCAGCAGCCGGGACAGCTTGGACGAGCAGTACTTC. It encodes CASSRDSLDEQYF.

In its sample, this clonotype was seen a few times. The chain is built from TRBV27 and TRBJ2-3; the D is unclear. Germline values: CDR1 MNHEY, CDR2 SMNVEV (reference sequence). With 6 bases removed from V and 6 bases from J, the gap between germline ends came to 13 bases. The CDR3 loop spans 13 amino acids. The CDR3 nucleotides are TGTGCCAGCAGATTCGGAGAGTTGGATACGCAGTATTTT. Residues: CASRFGELDTQYF.

In its sample, this clonotype was seen many times. The chain recombines TRBV5-1 with TRBJ2-3; 7 nucleotides match TRBD1. The CDR3 is 15 residues long. Germline V CDR1 and CDR2: SGHRS, YFSETQ. Losses at the gene ends were 4 bases for V and 0 bases for J; bases not matched to a gene: 5. CDR3 in amino acids: CASSRQGASTDTQYF. CDR3 coding DNA: TGCGCCAGCAGCCGACAGGGCGCTAGCACAGATACGCAGTATTTT.

The chain couples TRBV20-1 to TRBJ2-7; tentative D call: TRBD1 (6 bases). This CDR3 spans 13 amino acids. With 5 bases removed from V and 6 bases from J, the gap between germline ends came to 17 bases. The germline V gene has CDR1 DFQATT and CDR2 SNEGSKA (reference sequence). The chain's CDR3 is CSAGPTTGPEQYF. The CDR3, as DNA: TGCAGTGCTGGTCCGACTACAGGGCCCGAGCAGTACTTC.

V is TRBV2 and J is TRBJ2-7, with D perhaps being TRBD1 or TRBD2 (6 bases each). In germline, CDR1 is SNHLY, CDR2 FYNNEI. The length of the CDR3 is 16 residues. The germline V and J ends were trimmed by 8 bases and 0 bases, with 20 bases remaining between them. CDR3 loop: CASLDLGGPASYEQYF. CDR3 nucleotide sequence: TGTGCCAGCCTCGATCTTGGGGGGCCAGCCTCCTACGAGCAGTACTTC.

This clonotype appeared many times. The chain couples TRBV11-2 to TRBJ1-5; 9 positions agree with TRBD1. The germline gives CDR1 SGHAT, CDR2 FQNNGV. This CDR3 has 15 amino acids. The V segment lost 1 base and the J segment 4 bases; nucleotides outside the gene matches: 2. The CDR3 protein is CASSLGQGENQPQHF. DNA of the CDR3: TGTGCCAGCAGCTTAGGACAGGGGGAAAATCAGCCCCAGCATTTT.